Each of the 3 T cell receptor beta chains below was sequenced from the same sample in a study of T-cell memory formation after mild COVID-19. TCRdb fed the 5' RACE reads into MiXCR, producing one record per CDR3 protein. The top ten hold around 12% of the sample, which has approximately 580,000 distinct CDR3 sequences, around 20% seen once. Source material: PBMCs or a T cell subset sorted from them (not recorded which). The source of these receptors is an adult woman who had mild COVID-19 (a few samples of this study predate the infection). Cell type and time point are not known.

The rearrangement joins TRBV27 to TRBJ2-7; 7 nucleotides line up with TRBD2. CDR3 length: 14 residues. The germline V gene has CDR1 MNHEY and CDR2 SMNVEV (reference sequence). V was clipped by 8 bases and J by 2 bases; unmatched bases: 9. CDR3 sequence (DNA): TGTGCCAGCTTTGGACTAGTGACCCCCTACGAGCAGTACTTC. Protein: CASFGLVTPYEQYF.

The table lists this clonotype with many counts. The chain carries TRBV7-9 and TRBJ2-1; 7 bases fit TRBD1. CDR3 length: 17 amino acids. V shed 4 bases, J shed 8 bases, and the junction held 17 bases outside the gene matches. CDR1 SEHNR and CDR2 FQNEAQ come from the germline V gene (reference sequence). CDR3 DNA sequence: TGTGCCAGCAGCTCGCCCCTCAACTACGACAGGGCCGATGAGCAGTTCTTC. Protein: CASSSPLNYDRADEQFF.

This clonotype showed up many times. The chain carries TRBV25-1 and TRBJ2-5; tentative D call: TRBD1 (6 bases). The CDR3 length is 15 residues. V lost 1 base, J lost 6 bases, and 15 bases lay in between. Per the germline V gene, CDR1 is MGHDK and CDR2 is SYGVNS. In nucleotides, the CDR3 is TGTGCCAGCAGTGAATCGAAGGAAGACAGGCAGACCCAGTACTTC. This encodes CASSESKEDRQTQYF.